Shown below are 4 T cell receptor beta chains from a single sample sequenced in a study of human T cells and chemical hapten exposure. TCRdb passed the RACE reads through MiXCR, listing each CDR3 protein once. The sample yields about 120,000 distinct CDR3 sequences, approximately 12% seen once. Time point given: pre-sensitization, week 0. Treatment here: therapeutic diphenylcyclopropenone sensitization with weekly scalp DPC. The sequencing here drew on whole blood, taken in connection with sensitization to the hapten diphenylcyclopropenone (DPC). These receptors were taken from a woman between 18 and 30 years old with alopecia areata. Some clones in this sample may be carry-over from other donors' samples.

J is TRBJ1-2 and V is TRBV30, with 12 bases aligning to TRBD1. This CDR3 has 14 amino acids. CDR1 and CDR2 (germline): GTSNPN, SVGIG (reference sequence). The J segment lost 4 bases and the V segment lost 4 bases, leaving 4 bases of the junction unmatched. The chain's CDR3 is CAWTGTGGGYGYTF. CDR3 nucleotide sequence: TGTGCCTGGACTGGGACAGGGGGCGGCTATGGCTACACCTTC.

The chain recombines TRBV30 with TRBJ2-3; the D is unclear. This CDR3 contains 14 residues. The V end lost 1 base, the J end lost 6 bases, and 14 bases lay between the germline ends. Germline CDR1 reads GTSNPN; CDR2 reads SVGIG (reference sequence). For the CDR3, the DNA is TGTGCCTGGAGTGAGGAGTGGGTGGGGGATACGCAGTATTTT. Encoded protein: CAWSEEWVGDTQYF.

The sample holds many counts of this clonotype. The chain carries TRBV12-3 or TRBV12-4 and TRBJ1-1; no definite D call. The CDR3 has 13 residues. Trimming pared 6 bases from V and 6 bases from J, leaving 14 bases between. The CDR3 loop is CASSQTTLAEAFF. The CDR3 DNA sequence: TGTGCCAGCAGCCAGACAACTTTAGCTGAAGCTTTCTTT.

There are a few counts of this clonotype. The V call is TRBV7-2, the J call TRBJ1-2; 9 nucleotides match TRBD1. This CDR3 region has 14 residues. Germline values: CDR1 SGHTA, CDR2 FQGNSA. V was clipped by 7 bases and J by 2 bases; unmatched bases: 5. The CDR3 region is CASMYDRGNYGYTF. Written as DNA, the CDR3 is TGTGCCAGCATGTACGACAGGGGGAACTATGGCTACACCTTC.